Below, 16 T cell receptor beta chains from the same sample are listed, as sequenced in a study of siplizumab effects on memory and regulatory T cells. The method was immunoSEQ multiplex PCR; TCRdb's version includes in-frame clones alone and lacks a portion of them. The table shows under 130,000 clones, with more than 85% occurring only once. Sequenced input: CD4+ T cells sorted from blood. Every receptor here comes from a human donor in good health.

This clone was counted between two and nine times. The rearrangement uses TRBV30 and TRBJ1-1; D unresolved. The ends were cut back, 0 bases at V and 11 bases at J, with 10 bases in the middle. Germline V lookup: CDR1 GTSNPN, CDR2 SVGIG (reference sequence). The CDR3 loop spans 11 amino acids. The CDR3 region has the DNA TGTGCCTGGAGTGTACGGTGGACGGCTTTCTTT. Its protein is CAWSVRWTAFF.

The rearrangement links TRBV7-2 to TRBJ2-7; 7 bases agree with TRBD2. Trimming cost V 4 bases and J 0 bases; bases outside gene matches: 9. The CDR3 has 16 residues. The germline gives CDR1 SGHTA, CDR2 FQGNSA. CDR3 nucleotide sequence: TGTGCCAGCAGCTCAAGACGTAGCGGGTCCTCCTACGAGCAGTACTTC. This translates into CASSSRRSGSSYEQYF.

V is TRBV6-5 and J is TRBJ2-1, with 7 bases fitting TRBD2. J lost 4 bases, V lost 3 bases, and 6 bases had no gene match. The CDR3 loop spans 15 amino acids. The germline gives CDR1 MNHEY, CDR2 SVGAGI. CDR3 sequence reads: CASSYWSSGYNEQFF. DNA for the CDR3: TGTGCCAGCAGTTATTGGTCTAGCGGATACAATGAGCAGTTCTTC.

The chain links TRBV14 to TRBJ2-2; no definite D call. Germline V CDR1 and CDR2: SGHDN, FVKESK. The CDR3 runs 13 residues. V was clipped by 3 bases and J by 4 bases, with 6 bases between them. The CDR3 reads CASSHQSTGELFF. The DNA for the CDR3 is TGTGCCAGCAGCCATCAAAGCACCGGGGAGCTGTTTTTT.

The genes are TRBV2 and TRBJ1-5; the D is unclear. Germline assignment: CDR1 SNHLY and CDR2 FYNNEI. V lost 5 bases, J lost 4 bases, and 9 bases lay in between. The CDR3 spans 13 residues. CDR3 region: CASSMGANQPQHF. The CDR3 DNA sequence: TGTGCCAGCAGTATGGGAGCAAATCAGCCCCAGCATTTT.

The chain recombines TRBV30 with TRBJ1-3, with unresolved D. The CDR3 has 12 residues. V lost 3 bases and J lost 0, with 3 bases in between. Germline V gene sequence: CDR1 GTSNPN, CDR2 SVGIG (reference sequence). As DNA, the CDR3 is TGTGCCTGGAGCAGCTCTGGAAACACCATATATTTT. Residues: CAWSSSGNTIYF.

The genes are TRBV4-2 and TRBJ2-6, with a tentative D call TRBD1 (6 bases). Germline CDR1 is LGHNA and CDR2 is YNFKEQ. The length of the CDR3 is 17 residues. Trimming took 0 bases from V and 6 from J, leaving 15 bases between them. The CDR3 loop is CASSQDAYRASANVLTF. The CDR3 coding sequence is TGTGCCAGCAGCCAAGACGCGTACAGGGCATCGGCCAACGTCCTGACTTTC.

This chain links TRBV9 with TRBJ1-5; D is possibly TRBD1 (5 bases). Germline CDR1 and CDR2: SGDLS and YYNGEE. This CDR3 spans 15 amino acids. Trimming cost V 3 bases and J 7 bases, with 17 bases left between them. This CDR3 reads CASSAWGEVDQPQHF. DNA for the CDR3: TGTGCCAGCAGCGCCTGGGGGGAAGTGGACCAGCCCCAGCATTTT.

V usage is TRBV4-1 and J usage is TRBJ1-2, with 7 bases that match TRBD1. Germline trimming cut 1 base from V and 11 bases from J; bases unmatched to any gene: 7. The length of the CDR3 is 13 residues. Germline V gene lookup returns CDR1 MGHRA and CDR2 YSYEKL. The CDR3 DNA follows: TGCGCCAGCAGCCAAGCCCTCCAGGGGGGGTACACCTTC. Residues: CASSQALQGGYTF.

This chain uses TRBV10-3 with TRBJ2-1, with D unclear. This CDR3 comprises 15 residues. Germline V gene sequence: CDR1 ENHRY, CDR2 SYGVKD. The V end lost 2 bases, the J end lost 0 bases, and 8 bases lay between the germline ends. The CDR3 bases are TGTGCCATCAGTGAGGAGATAGGCTCCTACAATGAGCAGTTCTTC. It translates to CAISEEIGSYNEQFF.

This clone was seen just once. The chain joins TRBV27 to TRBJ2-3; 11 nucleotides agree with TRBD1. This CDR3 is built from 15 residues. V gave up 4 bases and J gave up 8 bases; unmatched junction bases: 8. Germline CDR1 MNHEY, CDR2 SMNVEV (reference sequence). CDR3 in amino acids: CASSSVGQGVSTQYF. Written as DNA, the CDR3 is TGTGCCAGCAGTTCCGTGGGACAGGGGGTATCTACGCAGTATTTT.

The CDR3 sequence is CASSLQQGEGDGYTF. For the CDR3, the DNA is TGTGCCAGCAGCCTTCAACAGGGGGAAGGAGATGGCTACACCTTC. The chain combines TRBV14 with TRBJ1-2; TRBD1 matches at 8 bases. V lost 4 bases, J lost 6 bases, and 10 bases stayed unmatched. This CDR3 contains 15 residues. Germline V gene data show CDR1 as SGHDN and CDR2 as FVKESK.

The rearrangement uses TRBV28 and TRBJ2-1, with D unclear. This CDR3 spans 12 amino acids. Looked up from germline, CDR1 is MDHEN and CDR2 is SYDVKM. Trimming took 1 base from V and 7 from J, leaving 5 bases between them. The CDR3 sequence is CASSLLVNEQFF. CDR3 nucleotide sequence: TGTGCCAGCAGTTTATTGGTAAATGAGCAGTTCTTC.

CDR3 loop: CAISDGGRAGTGELFF. Here the CDR3 DNA reads TGTGCCATCAGTGACGGCGGGAGGGCCGGCACCGGGGAGCTGTTTTTT. V gene TRBV10-3 combines with J gene TRBJ2-2; 9 bases fit TRBD2. Germline V CDR1 and CDR2: ENHRY, SYGVKD. V was clipped by 3 bases and J by 4 bases; unmatched bases: 6. The CDR3 has 16 residues.

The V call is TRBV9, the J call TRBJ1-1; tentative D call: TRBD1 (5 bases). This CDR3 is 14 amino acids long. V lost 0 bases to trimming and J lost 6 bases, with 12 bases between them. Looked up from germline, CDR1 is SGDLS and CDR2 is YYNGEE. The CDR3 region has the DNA TGTGCCAGCAGCGTAGCGACCCGGGGGGCTGAAGCTTTCTTT. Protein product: CASSVATRGAEAFF.

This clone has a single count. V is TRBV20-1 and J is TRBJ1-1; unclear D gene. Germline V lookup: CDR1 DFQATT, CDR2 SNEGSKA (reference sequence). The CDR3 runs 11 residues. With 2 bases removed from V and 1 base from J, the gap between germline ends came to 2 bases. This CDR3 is CSARPNTEAFF. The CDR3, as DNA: TGCAGTGCTAGACCGAACACTGAAGCTTTCTTT.